A selection of T cell receptor beta chains follows, all from one sample in a study of T cells in localized non-small cell lung cancer. TCRdb's table, derived via immunoSEQ multiplex PCR, lists solely in-frame clones and lacks some. The sample consists of roughly 25,000 clones, around 88% of them appearing once. The source material was peripheral blood, sampled before any cancer treatment. The receptors were sampled from a male donor at least 60 years old with stage II squamous cell lung carcinoma. The CDR3 runs from the conserved cysteine through the conserved F or W. The order of the fields is CDR3 DNA, CDR3 protein, J gene, V gene, D gene, clone size. The D gene is left open where the match is weak. Clone size appears in some rows only: once, few, many, or a class for an expanded clone.

CDR3nt: TGTGCCACTTGGACACCTATGAACACTGAAGCTTTCTTT
CDR3aa: CATWTPMNTEAFF
j_gene: TRBJ1-1
v_gene: TRBV6-6
d_gene: NA
abundance: NA

CDR3nt: TGTGCCAGCAGTGCGACTACGACAGGGGGGGTCTATGGCTACACCTTC
CDR3aa: CASSATTTGGVYGYTF
j_gene: TRBJ1-2
v_gene: TRBV6-1
d_gene: TRBD1
abundance: NA

CDR3nt: TGCAGCGTTACACCGGGACAGGGTGGCGAGCAGTACTTC
CDR3aa: CSVTPGQGGEQYF
j_gene: TRBJ2-7
v_gene: TRBV29-1
d_gene: TRBD1
abundance: NA

CDR3nt: TGTGCCAGCAGCTTCGGCGGGGAGAACAATGAGCAGTTCTTC
CDR3aa: CASSFGGENNEQFF
j_gene: TRBJ2-1
v_gene: TRBV7-6
d_gene: NA
abundance: NA

CDR3nt: TGCGCCAGCAGCTTTGGGACAGTTGGCCAAGAGACCCAGTACTTC
CDR3aa: CASSFGTVGQETQYF
j_gene: TRBJ2-5
v_gene: TRBV5-1
d_gene: TRBD1
abundance: NA

CDR3nt: TGCGCCAGCAGCCAAGCGGGAGCTAGCGGGGGGGCGAATGAGCAGTTCTTC
CDR3aa: CASSQAGASGGANEQFF
j_gene: TRBJ2-1
v_gene: TRBV4-1
d_gene: TRBD2
abundance: once

CDR3nt: TGTGCCAGCAGCATACAGGGGGTGGTTCAGCCCCAGCATTTT
CDR3aa: CASSIQGVVQPQHF
j_gene: TRBJ1-5
v_gene: TRBV6-1
d_gene: TRBD1
abundance: NA

CDR3nt: TGTGCCAGCAGCCAAGAGTTGGGCACAGATACGCAGTATTTT
CDR3aa: CASSQELGTDTQYF
j_gene: TRBJ2-3
v_gene: TRBV14
d_gene: NA
abundance: once

CDR3nt: TGTGCCAGCAGTCTGGTAGGGATCGAGACCCAGTACTTC
CDR3aa: CASSLVGIETQYF
j_gene: TRBJ2-5
v_gene: TRBV25-1
d_gene: NA
abundance: NA

CDR3nt: TGCAGCGCCGGAAGTGGGGTGAGCTCCTACGAGCAGTACTTC
CDR3aa: CSAGSGVSSYEQYF
j_gene: TRBJ2-7
v_gene: TRBV29-1
d_gene: NA
abundance: NA

CDR3nt: TGTGCCATAATCGAACAGGGAACCTACGAGCAGTACTTC
CDR3aa: CAIIEQGTYEQYF
j_gene: TRBJ2-7
v_gene: TRBV30
d_gene: NA
abundance: NA

CDR3nt: TGTGCCAGCAGGAGACAGGGGAACACCGGGGAGCTGTTTTTT
CDR3aa: CASRRQGNTGELFF
j_gene: TRBJ2-2
v_gene: TRBV13
d_gene: TRBD1
abundance: NA

CDR3nt: TGTGCCAGTAGCCGGGACTCTAGCTCTGGGGCCAACGTCCTGACTTTC
CDR3aa: CASSRDSSSGANVLTF
j_gene: TRBJ2-6
v_gene: TRBV19
d_gene: NA
abundance: few

CDR3nt: TGTGCCAGTTCGAAGCTCTCAGGGTCTTGGGACTATGGCTACACCTTC
CDR3aa: CASSKLSGSWDYGYTF
j_gene: TRBJ1-2
v_gene: TRBV19
d_gene: NA
abundance: NA

CDR3nt: TGTGCCAGCACTCAAGAAAGCGGGTCCTATAATTCACCCCTCCACTTT
CDR3aa: CASTQESGSYNSPLHF
j_gene: TRBJ1-6
v_gene: TRBV2
d_gene: NA
abundance: NA

CDR3nt: TGCAGCGTTGAAGGCAACGGCGACAGTGGCTACACCTTC
CDR3aa: CSVEGNGDSGYTF
j_gene: TRBJ1-2
v_gene: TRBV29-1
d_gene: NA
abundance: NA

CDR3nt: TGTGCCAGCAGCTTAACGGGGACAGATCCCACGGTAGCTTTCTTT
CDR3aa: CASSLTGTDPTVAFF
j_gene: TRBJ1-1
v_gene: TRBV7-3
d_gene: TRBD1
abundance: NA

CDR3nt: TGTGCCAGCAGCTTCGGACACTCAACTAATGAAAAACTGTTTTTT
CDR3aa: CASSFGHSTNEKLFF
j_gene: TRBJ1-4
v_gene: TRBV7-9
d_gene: NA
abundance: medium-sized

CDR3nt: TGTGCCAGCTCACTTTCCCGGGACAGGGCCGCCGGGGAGCTGTTTTTT
CDR3aa: CASSLSRDRAAGELFF
j_gene: TRBJ2-2
v_gene: TRBV18
d_gene: TRBD1
abundance: NA

CDR3nt: TGTGCCAGCAGATTGGGAACGGGGACCGGGGAGCTGTTTTTT
CDR3aa: CASRLGTGTGELFF
j_gene: TRBJ2-2
v_gene: TRBV5-6
d_gene: NA
abundance: NA

CDR3nt: TGTGCCAGCAGTTACGCGCAGGGGATAGAGACCCAGTACTTC
CDR3aa: CASSYAQGIETQYF
j_gene: TRBJ2-5
v_gene: TRBV6-5
d_gene: NA
abundance: once

CDR3nt: TGCAGCGTTGAAGGAGGGATCGATACGCAGTATTTT
CDR3aa: CSVEGGIDTQYF
j_gene: TRBJ2-3
v_gene: TRBV29-1
d_gene: NA
abundance: NA

CDR3nt: TGTGCCAGCGGGCGGTCCGGGACTAGCGGGGGGGCAGGGACCCAGTACTTC
CDR3aa: CASGRSGTSGGAGTQYF
j_gene: TRBJ2-5
v_gene: TRBV2
d_gene: TRBD2
abundance: NA

CDR3nt: TGTGCCAGCAGTCGAACTCAGGGGGCAGAGACCCAGTACTTC
CDR3aa: CASSRTQGAETQYF
j_gene: TRBJ2-5
v_gene: TRBV6-5
d_gene: TRBD1
abundance: NA

CDR3nt: TGTGCCAGCAGCTTAGCAGGAGCGGGAGGAGAGACCCAGTACTTC
CDR3aa: CASSLAGAGGETQYF
j_gene: TRBJ2-5
v_gene: TRBV7-9
d_gene: TRBD2
abundance: NA

CDR3nt: TGCGCCAGCAGCTCACTAGCGGGAGCGGATAATGAGCAGTTCTTC
CDR3aa: CASSSLAGADNEQFF
j_gene: TRBJ2-1
v_gene: TRBV5-1
d_gene: TRBD2
abundance: NA

CDR3nt: TGTGCCTGGGATAGCGGGAGAGTCTACAATGAGCAGTTCTTC
CDR3aa: CAWDSGRVYNEQFF
j_gene: TRBJ2-1
v_gene: TRBV30
d_gene: TRBD2
abundance: NA

CDR3nt: TGCGCCAGCAGCTTGGAGGGACTAGCGGGGGGGCCCCAGTACTTC
CDR3aa: CASSLEGLAGGPQYF
j_gene: TRBJ2-5
v_gene: TRBV5-1
d_gene: TRBD2
abundance: NA

CDR3nt: TGTGCCAGTAGCTCCCAGGGGCTTAGCTCTGGGGCCAACGTCCTGACTTTC
CDR3aa: CASSSQGLSSGANVLTF
j_gene: TRBJ2-6
v_gene: TRBV19
d_gene: NA
abundance: NA

CDR3nt: TGTGCCAGCAGTTACTTGATGGACAACTATGGCTACACCTTC
CDR3aa: CASSYLMDNYGYTF
j_gene: TRBJ1-2
v_gene: TRBV6-5
d_gene: NA
abundance: NA

CDR3nt: TGCGCCAGCAGCTTCACACAGGGATTGAACACTGAAGCTTTCTTT
CDR3aa: CASSFTQGLNTEAFF
j_gene: TRBJ1-1
v_gene: TRBV5-1
d_gene: NA
abundance: NA

CDR3nt: TGTGCCAGCAGCCCCGGACAGGGGCATCAGCCCCAGCATTTT
CDR3aa: CASSPGQGHQPQHF
j_gene: TRBJ1-5
v_gene: TRBV9
d_gene: TRBD1
abundance: NA

CDR3nt: TGCGCCAGCAGTGTCTTCGGGACAGGGCAAGAGACCCAGTACTTC
CDR3aa: CASSVFGTGQETQYF
j_gene: TRBJ2-5
v_gene: TRBV10-2
d_gene: TRBD1
abundance: NA

CDR3nt: TGCGCCAGCAGCCAAGATAAGTCAGAGGGGCGCAGAGCCGGGGAGCTGTTTTTT
CDR3aa: CASSQDKSEGRRAGELFF
j_gene: TRBJ2-2
v_gene: TRBV4-1
d_gene: NA
abundance: once

CDR3nt: TGTGCCAGCAGTTACTCGGCCGGGAGCGGCTACGAGCAGTACTTC
CDR3aa: CASSYSAGSGYEQYF
j_gene: TRBJ2-7
v_gene: TRBV6-6
d_gene: NA
abundance: NA

CDR3nt: TGCAGCGTTGCGATAGCGGGGGGTTACACCGGGGAGCTGTTTTTT
CDR3aa: CSVAIAGGYTGELFF
j_gene: TRBJ2-2
v_gene: TRBV29-1
d_gene: TRBD2
abundance: few

CDR3nt: TGTGCCAGCAGCTTAGGTTACAATGAGCAGTTCTTC
CDR3aa: CASSLGYNEQFF
j_gene: TRBJ2-1
v_gene: TRBV11-2
d_gene: NA
abundance: NA

CDR3nt: TGCGCCAGCAGCACCTTCTCAGGGGAAATCTCTGGGGCCAACGTCCTGACTTTC
CDR3aa: CASSTFSGEISGANVLTF
j_gene: TRBJ2-6
v_gene: TRBV5-1
d_gene: NA
abundance: few

CDR3nt: TGTGCCAGCAGCCAACCTTTGACAGGGGGCACCTACAATGAGCAGTTCTTC
CDR3aa: CASSQPLTGGTYNEQFF
j_gene: TRBJ2-1
v_gene: TRBV7-9
d_gene: TRBD1
abundance: NA

CDR3nt: TGTGCCAGCAGTGAAGTCCAGGGGGCGGCTTTCTTT
CDR3aa: CASSEVQGAAFF
j_gene: TRBJ1-1
v_gene: TRBV6-1
d_gene: TRBD1
abundance: NA

CDR3nt: TGCGCCAGCAGCTTGGCGACTAGCGGGAGTGTTGAGACCCAGTACTTC
CDR3aa: CASSLATSGSVETQYF
j_gene: TRBJ2-5
v_gene: TRBV5-1
d_gene: TRBD2
abundance: NA

CDR3nt: TGTGCCAGCAGTTTCAACAATGAGCAGTTCTTC
CDR3aa: CASSFNNEQFF
j_gene: TRBJ2-1
v_gene: TRBV27
d_gene: NA
abundance: NA

CDR3nt: TGTGCCAGCAGTTACTCGAGCAGGGGGCGGGGCTATGGCTACACCTTC
CDR3aa: CASSYSSRGRGYGYTF
j_gene: TRBJ1-2
v_gene: TRBV6-5
d_gene: TRBD1
abundance: NA

CDR3nt: TGTGCCAGCAGTCCCAGGGGGGACACTGAAGCTTTCTTT
CDR3aa: CASSPRGDTEAFF
j_gene: TRBJ1-1
v_gene: TRBV2
d_gene: TRBD1
abundance: NA